The 2 T cell receptor beta chains given below trace back to one sample, sequenced in a study of control samples from healthy donors and cancer patients. TCRdb's table, derived via immunoSEQ multiplex PCR, lists solely in-frame clones and lacks some. The sample shows more than 5,500 clones, approximately 80% of them seen only once. The sequenced sample consisted of formalin-fixed, paraffin-embedded tissue. Every receptor here comes from a male donor with melanoma.

This clone rates as large. The CDR3 is CSVEGLGTGADNEQFF. The CDR3 region has the DNA TGCAGCGTTGAAGGTCTCGGGACAGGGGCGGACAATGAGCAGTTCTTC. This chain joins TRBV29-1 and TRBJ2-1, with 10 bases fitting TRBD1. CDR1 SQVTM and CDR2 ANQGSEA come from the germline V gene. The CDR3 sequence is 16 residues long. The V segment lost 1 base and the J segment 5 bases; nucleotides outside the gene matches: 8.

The chain links TRBV2 to TRBJ2-3, with D hard to call. The CDR3 contains 12 residues. CDR1 is SNHLY and CDR2 is FYNNEI in the germline V gene. Trimming shortened V by 5 bases and J by 3 bases, and 6 bases separated the two germline ends. The CDR3 loop reads CASSSRTDTQYF. CDR3 sequence (DNA): TGTGCCAGCAGTTCAAGGACAGATACGCAGTATTTT.